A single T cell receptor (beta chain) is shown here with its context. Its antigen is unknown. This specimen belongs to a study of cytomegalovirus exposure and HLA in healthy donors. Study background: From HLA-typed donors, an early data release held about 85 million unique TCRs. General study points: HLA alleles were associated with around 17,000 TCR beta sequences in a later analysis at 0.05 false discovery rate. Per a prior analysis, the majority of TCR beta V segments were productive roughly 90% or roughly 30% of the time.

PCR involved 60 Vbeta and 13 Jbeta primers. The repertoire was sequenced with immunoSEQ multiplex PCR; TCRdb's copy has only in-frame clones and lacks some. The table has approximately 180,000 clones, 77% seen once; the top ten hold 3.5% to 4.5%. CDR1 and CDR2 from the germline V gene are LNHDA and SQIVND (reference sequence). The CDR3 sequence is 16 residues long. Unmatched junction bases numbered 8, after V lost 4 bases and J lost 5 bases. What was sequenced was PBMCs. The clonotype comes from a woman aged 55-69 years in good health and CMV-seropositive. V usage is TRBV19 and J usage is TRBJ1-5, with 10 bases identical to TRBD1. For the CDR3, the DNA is TGTGCCAGTAGTACCTGGACAGGGGGGAAAGATCAGCCCCAGCATTTT. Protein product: CASSTWTGGKDQPQHF. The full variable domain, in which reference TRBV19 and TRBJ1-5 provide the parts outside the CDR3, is DGGITQSPKYLFRKEGQNVTLSCEQNLNHDAMYWYRQDPGQGLRLIYYSQIVNDFQKGDIAEGYSVSREKKESFPLTVTSAQKNPTAFYLCASSTWTGGKDQPQHFGDGTRLSIL.